This T cell receptor beta chain is drawn from a study of regulatory T cells in long-lasting Graves disease. Study at large: Patients with new Graves' disease had used antithyroid drugs below 3 months.

The CDR3 covers 14 residues. Per the germline V gene, CDR1 is SNHLY and CDR2 is FYNNEI. The germline V and J ends were trimmed by 7 bases and 7 bases, with 19 bases remaining between them. Time point defined: newly diagnosed GD, antithyroid drugs for less than 3 months. PBMCs were the source of the RNA used for TCR sequencing. This clonotype was observed many times. Through Arm-PCR of CDR3 regions and iRepertoire HTBI primers, TCR beta libraries were built. TCRdb used MiXCR to reprocess the multiplex PCR reads, holding one entry per CDR3 protein. The table shows around 320,000 distinct CDR3 sequences, with roughly a sixth occurring only once. This same sample was also part of a study on T cells in Graves' hyperthyroidism and ophthalmopathy. That report notes: Model predictions of ophthalmopathy came a median around 6.5 months before onset.

The chain combines TRBV2 with TRBJ2-5, with D possibly being TRBD1 (6 bases). The receptor was derived from a man aged 40-50 years with Graves disease. Material: peripheral blood mononuclear cells (PBMCs), obtained at new diagnosis, from a patient treated with antithyroid drugs. In nucleotides, the CDR3 is TGTGCCAGCACCCGAGAGGGGGACGGGGCGACCCAGTACTTC. Its translation is CASTREGDGATQYF.